A selection of T cell receptor beta chains follows, all from one sample in a study of shared clonotypes between healthy human individuals. Some clones are missing from TCRdb's copy, which holds only in-frame ones; the method was immunoSEQ multiplex PCR. Of over 700,000 clones listed, over 55% are singletons. Sequenced sample: memory CD4+ T cells sorted from blood. All receptors derive from a woman between 25 and 40 years old in good health. Each CDR3 is given with its conserved first and last residue. The order of the fields is D gene, clone size, J gene, V gene, CDR3 protein, CDR3 DNA. A D gene is named only where the DNA matches it firmly. Clone size is stated in some rows and not others, as once, few, many or a class when expanded.

d_call: NA
clone_size: NA
j_call: TRBJ2-4
v_call: TRBV29-1
cdr3_aa: CSVVVPPRDIQYF
cdr3_nt: TGCAGCGTTGTCGTACCACCGCGGGACATTCAGTACTTC

d_call: NA
clone_size: NA
j_call: TRBJ2-3
v_call: TRBV19
cdr3_aa: CASSIGLEEDTQYF
cdr3_nt: TGTGCCAGTAGTATCGGGCTAGAGGAAGATACGCAGTATTTT

d_call: NA
clone_size: few
j_call: TRBJ2-4
v_call: TRBV7-2
cdr3_aa: CASSLYRDIQYF
cdr3_nt: TGTGCCAGCAGCTTGTACAGGGACATTCAGTACTTC

d_call: TRBD1
clone_size: NA
j_call: TRBJ1-6
v_call: TRBV9
cdr3_aa: CASSVGGYDSPLHF
cdr3_nt: TGTGCCAGCAGTGTAGGGGGCTATGATTCACCCCTCCACTTT

d_call: TRBD2
clone_size: NA
j_call: TRBJ2-2
v_call: TRBV7-2
cdr3_aa: CASSSFSGSSGELFF
cdr3_nt: TGTGCCAGCAGCTCCTTCAGCGGGAGTAGCGGGGAGCTGTTTTTT

d_call: NA
clone_size: once
j_call: TRBJ2-7
v_call: TRBV6-1
cdr3_aa: CASTGVGLESYEQYF
cdr3_nt: TGTGCCAGCACCGGAGTCGGACTTGAATCCTACGAGCAGTACTTC

d_call: TRBD1
clone_size: NA
j_call: TRBJ2-7
v_call: TRBV10-2
cdr3_aa: CASKPGQGASEQYF
cdr3_nt: TGCGCCAGCAAGCCGGGACAGGGGGCTAGTGAGCAGTACTTC

d_call: NA
clone_size: NA
j_call: TRBJ1-1
v_call: TRBV5-1
cdr3_aa: CASSLEWVDTEAFF
cdr3_nt: TGCGCCAGCAGCTTAGAATGGGTGGACACTGAAGCTTTCTTT

d_call: NA
clone_size: NA
j_call: TRBJ1-1
v_call: TRBV7-2
cdr3_aa: CASSLVIGSNTEAFF
cdr3_nt: TGTGCCAGCAGCTTAGTGATCGGCTCGAACACTGAAGCTTTCTTT

d_call: NA
clone_size: NA
j_call: TRBJ2-5
v_call: TRBV5-6
cdr3_aa: CASSSPQYQETQYF
cdr3_nt: TGTGCCAGCAGCTCACCACAGTACCAAGAGACCCAGTACTTC

d_call: NA
clone_size: NA
j_call: TRBJ1-1
v_call: TRBV28
cdr3_aa: CASSFGRRRAFF
cdr3_nt: TGTGCCAGCAGCTTCGGGCGTAGGCGGGCTTTCTTT

d_call: TRBD2
clone_size: once
j_call: TRBJ2-7
v_call: TRBV2
cdr3_aa: CASSRTSYFYEQYF
cdr3_nt: TGTGCCAGCAGTCGGACTAGCTACTTCTACGAGCAGTACTTC

d_call: NA
clone_size: NA
j_call: TRBJ1-2
v_call: TRBV28
cdr3_aa: CASSISGTPYGYTF
cdr3_nt: TGTGCCAGCAGTATATCCGGGACGCCCTATGGCTACACCTTC

d_call: NA
clone_size: NA
j_call: TRBJ2-7
v_call: TRBV29-1
cdr3_aa: CSVGVGQMTYEQYF
cdr3_nt: TGCAGCGTTGGCGTCGGGCAGATGACCTACGAGCAGTACTTC

d_call: TRBD2
clone_size: once
j_call: TRBJ2-1
v_call: TRBV10-3
cdr3_aa: CAISVLAGSGYNEQFF
cdr3_nt: TGTGCCATCAGTGTACTAGCGGGATCAGGTTACAATGAGCAGTTCTTC

d_call: NA
clone_size: NA
j_call: TRBJ1-2
v_call: TRBV28
cdr3_aa: CASSLFPQSSGYGYTF
cdr3_nt: TGTGCCAGCAGTTTATTCCCCCAGTCCTCTGGGTATGGCTACACCTTC

d_call: TRBD2
clone_size: NA
j_call: TRBJ2-1
v_call: TRBV28
cdr3_aa: CASRPGLATNEQFF
cdr3_nt: TGTGCCAGCCGACCGGGACTAGCGACCAATGAGCAGTTCTTC

d_call: TRBD2
clone_size: NA
j_call: TRBJ2-7
v_call: TRBV4-1
cdr3_aa: CASSQDFGGRRSEQYF
cdr3_nt: TGCGCCAGCAGCCAAGATTTTGGCGGGAGGCGTAGCGAGCAGTACTTC

d_call: TRBD2
clone_size: NA
j_call: TRBJ2-5
v_call: TRBV7-9
cdr3_aa: CASSSGLAYQETQYF
cdr3_nt: TGTGCCAGCAGCTCGGGACTAGCGTACCAAGAGACCCAGTACTTC

d_call: TRBD1
clone_size: NA
j_call: TRBJ1-1
v_call: TRBV5-5
cdr3_aa: CASFLRDRGHTEAFF
cdr3_nt: TGTGCCAGCTTCTTGAGGGACAGGGGGCATACTGAAGCTTTCTTT

d_call: NA
clone_size: few
j_call: TRBJ2-7
v_call: TRBV19
cdr3_aa: CASSAGQSHYEQYF
cdr3_nt: TGTGCCAGTAGTGCTGGACAGAGCCACTACGAGCAGTACTTC

d_call: TRBD2
clone_size: many
j_call: TRBJ2-5
v_call: TRBV5-1
cdr3_aa: CASSPGAGLAEETQYF
cdr3_nt: TGCGCCAGCAGCCCGGGGGCGGGACTAGCGGAAGAGACCCAGTACTTC

d_call: NA
clone_size: NA
j_call: TRBJ2-1
v_call: TRBV5-4
cdr3_aa: CASSFPGNWNEQFF
cdr3_nt: TGTGCCAGCAGCTTCCCGGGGAACTGGAATGAGCAGTTCTTC

d_call: TRBD1
clone_size: NA
j_call: TRBJ1-4
v_call: TRBV2
cdr3_aa: CASRQGQEGGLFF
cdr3_nt: TGTGCCAGCAGGCAGGGACAGGAAGGTGGTCTGTTTTTT

d_call: TRBD1
clone_size: NA
j_call: TRBJ2-3
v_call: TRBV5-4
cdr3_aa: CASSLGQGANTQYF
cdr3_nt: TGTGCCAGCAGCTTGGGTCAGGGGGCGAATACGCAGTATTTT

d_call: NA
clone_size: NA
j_call: TRBJ1-2
v_call: TRBV5-1
cdr3_aa: CASSLVIEGGYTF
cdr3_nt: TGCGCCAGCAGCTTGGTCATTGAAGGTGGCTACACCTTC

d_call: NA
clone_size: many
j_call: TRBJ1-1
v_call: TRBV9
cdr3_aa: CASSSETEAFF
cdr3_nt: TGTGCCAGCAGTTCAGAGACTGAAGCTTTCTTT

d_call: TRBD2
clone_size: NA
j_call: TRBJ2-2
v_call: TRBV7-6
cdr3_aa: CASSSRLARSGELFF
cdr3_nt: TGTGCCAGCAGCTCTCGACTAGCTAGGTCCGGGGAGCTGTTTTTT

d_call: NA
clone_size: once
j_call: TRBJ1-5
v_call: TRBV20-1
cdr3_aa: CSARDEEVQHF
cdr3_nt: TGCAGTGCTAGAGATGAGGAGGTCCAGCATTTT

d_call: TRBD2
clone_size: few
j_call: TRBJ2-7
v_call: TRBV2
cdr3_aa: CASSEQVAGAYEQYF
cdr3_nt: TGTGCCAGCAGTGAACAAGTGGCGGGAGCCTACGAGCAGTACTTC

d_call: TRBD1
clone_size: NA
j_call: TRBJ1-1
v_call: TRBV18
cdr3_aa: CASSPRYTGTGDPSTEAFF
cdr3_nt: TGTGCCAGCTCACCACGGTACACCGGGACAGGGGATCCTAGTACTGAAGCTTTCTTT

d_call: TRBD1
clone_size: NA
j_call: TRBJ1-3
v_call: TRBV5-4
cdr3_aa: CASSHDRGLGNTIYF
cdr3_nt: TGTGCCAGCAGCCATGACAGGGGACTTGGAAACACCATATATTTT

d_call: NA
clone_size: NA
j_call: TRBJ2-5
v_call: TRBV18
cdr3_aa: CASSPTASGLQETQYF
cdr3_nt: TGTGCCAGCTCACCCACCGCCAGCGGACTCCAAGAGACCCAGTACTTC

d_call: NA
clone_size: NA
j_call: TRBJ2-7
v_call: TRBV6-6
cdr3_aa: CASSLTGLAYEQYF
cdr3_nt: TGTGCCAGCAGTTTGACGGGGTTGGCGTACGAGCAGTACTTC

d_call: TRBD1
clone_size: few
j_call: TRBJ2-7
v_call: TRBV18
cdr3_aa: CASSRDRGYEQYF
cdr3_nt: TGTGCCAGCTCACGGGACAGGGGCTACGAGCAGTACTTC

d_call: TRBD1
clone_size: NA
j_call: TRBJ2-2
v_call: TRBV7-9
cdr3_aa: CASSLSYWQGADTGELFF
cdr3_nt: TGTGCCAGCAGCCTAAGCTATTGGCAGGGGGCTGACACCGGGGAGCTGTTTTTT

d_call: TRBD1
clone_size: once
j_call: TRBJ2-1
v_call: TRBV5-8
cdr3_aa: CASSLRTGVITNNEQFF
cdr3_nt: TGTGCCAGCAGCTTGAGGACAGGGGTGATCACCAACAATGAGCAGTTCTTC

d_call: TRBD1
clone_size: NA
j_call: TRBJ1-1
v_call: TRBV19
cdr3_aa: CASRGQGDTEAFF
cdr3_nt: TGTGCCAGTAGGGGACAGGGGGACACTGAAGCTTTCTTT

d_call: NA
clone_size: NA
j_call: TRBJ1-1
v_call: TRBV25-1
cdr3_aa: CASSLRTDLEAFF
cdr3_nt: TGTGCCAGCAGTCTTCGGACAGACCTTGAAGCTTTCTTT

d_call: NA
clone_size: NA
j_call: TRBJ2-1
v_call: TRBV6-5
cdr3_aa: CASSPNPADNEQFF
cdr3_nt: TGTGCCAGCAGCCCTAATCCCGCCGACAATGAGCAGTTCTTC

d_call: TRBD1
clone_size: few
j_call: TRBJ2-1
v_call: TRBV19
cdr3_aa: CASQQGASYNEQFF
cdr3_nt: TGTGCCAGTCAACAGGGGGCATCCTACAATGAGCAGTTCTTC

d_call: NA
clone_size: few
j_call: TRBJ1-2
v_call: TRBV6-1
cdr3_aa: CASSEVGMGSGYTF
cdr3_nt: TGTGCCAGCAGTGAAGTGGGGATGGGTAGTGGCTACACCTTC

d_call: NA
clone_size: NA
j_call: TRBJ1-5
v_call: TRBV6-4
cdr3_aa: CASSDSVSYNQPQHF
cdr3_nt: TGTGCCAGCAGTGACTCGGTATCTTATAATCAGCCCCAGCATTTT

d_call: NA
clone_size: once
j_call: TRBJ1-6
v_call: TRBV19
cdr3_aa: CASSTTRGGGSPLHF
cdr3_nt: TGTGCCAGTAGTACTACCAGGGGTGGAGGTTCACCCCTCCACTTT

d_call: NA
clone_size: NA
j_call: TRBJ2-7
v_call: TRBV4-2
cdr3_aa: CASSQDNLAAYEQYF
cdr3_nt: TGTGCCAGCAGCCAAGATAATCTAGCAGCCTACGAGCAGTACTTC

d_call: NA
clone_size: NA
j_call: TRBJ1-2
v_call: TRBV27
cdr3_aa: CASSLSSGRPYGYTF
cdr3_nt: TGTGCCAGCAGTTTATCGTCAGGGAGGCCCTATGGCTACACCTTC

d_call: TRBD1
clone_size: NA
j_call: TRBJ1-1
v_call: TRBV7-9
cdr3_aa: CASSWGQGFPEAFF
cdr3_nt: TGTGCCAGCAGCTGGGGACAGGGGTTCCCTGAAGCTTTCTTT

d_call: TRBD2
clone_size: NA
j_call: TRBJ2-7
v_call: TRBV4-2
cdr3_aa: CASSQTSGTSRSYEQYF
cdr3_nt: TGTGCCAGCAGCCAAACCTCCGGGACTAGCCGATCCTACGAGCAGTACTTC

d_call: NA
clone_size: once
j_call: TRBJ1-1
v_call: TRBV19
cdr3_aa: CASSVLLTPPAFF
cdr3_nt: TGTGCCAGTAGTGTCCTGTTGACCCCGCCGGCTTTCTTT

d_call: NA
clone_size: NA
j_call: TRBJ2-3
v_call: TRBV28
cdr3_aa: CASSPHSGTDTQYF
cdr3_nt: TGTGCCAGCAGTCCTCATAGCGGCACAGATACGCAGTATTTT

d_call: NA
clone_size: NA
j_call: TRBJ2-1
v_call: TRBV7-9
cdr3_aa: CASSQAVGYSNEQFF
cdr3_nt: TGTGCCAGCAGCCAGGCCGTTGGCTACTCCAATGAGCAGTTCTTC

d_call: NA
clone_size: few
j_call: TRBJ2-5
v_call: TRBV7-2
cdr3_aa: CASSFNALSGETQYF
cdr3_nt: TGTGCCAGCAGCTTCAATGCATTATCGGGAGAGACCCAGTACTTC